The source of this TCR beta chain is a study of blood T cell repertoires in COVID-19. Authors' processing steps: Counts of nucleated cells, estimated from reference gene primer amplification, were obtained. Method: immunoSEQ multiplex PCR; TCRdb's copy keeps in-frame clones and lacks some. V and J calls and clone size are those listed in that table; D and trimming were worked out from the DNA. This sample has about 200,000 clones, with roughly 79% found just once. This clonotype was sampled from a human donor with acute or convalescent COVID-19. The donor label of this sample is uncertain. Specimen: peripheral blood.

The CDR3 DNA is TGTGCCAGCAGTTACGACCGTCGACTTAGCAATCAGCCCCAGCATTTT. Amino acids: CASSYDRRLSNQPQHF. This chain links TRBV6-2 or TRBV6-3 with TRBJ1-5; D call uncertain. Germline CDR1 reads MNHEY; CDR2 reads SVGEGT. The ends were cut back, 2 bases at V and 0 bases at J, with 11 bases in the middle. The length of the CDR3 is 16 residues.